This entry lists 30 T cell receptor beta chains sequenced from one sample in a study of tumor-infiltrating lymphocytes in primary liver carcinoma. TCR beta cDNA came from about 0.55 ug total RNA, primed with a constant-region primer. Slightly modified ARM-PCR, run as three nested multiplex PCR rounds, produced the TCR beta libraries. Rounds one and two of PCR, each of approximately 11 cycles, were primed with TRBV1-TRBV30 forward primers and a C-beta reverse primer. MiXCR was run by TCRdb on the multiplex PCR reads, yielding one entry per CDR3 protein. This sample has roughly 49,000 distinct CDR3 sequences, with around 77% found just once. Co-extraction yielded RNA and DNA from around 18-30 mg of unsorted bulk tissue. Source material: liver tumor tissue from sampling region 5. Described subset: tumor region T5, tumor centre. The receptors stem from a man aged 40-49 years with primary liver carcinoma and hepatitis B virus infection.

This clonotype showed up just once. At one boundary the junction diverges from the germline segment, which might be a read error. The genes are TRBV4-2 and TRBJ2-7, with 9 bases matching TRBD2. CDR3 size: 15 residues. Germline V gene sequence: CDR1 LGHNA, CDR2 YNFKEQ. CDR3 loop: CASSQEASGTDEQCF. For the CDR3, the DNA is TGTGCCAGCAGCCAAGAAGCTAGCGGGACGGACGAGCAGTGCTTC.

Notes on this clonotype: An end of the junction differs from the germline gene, which may be a read error. The V call is TRBV12-3 or TRBV12-4, the J call TRBJ1-1, with a tentative D call TRBD1 (6 bases). The CDR3 covers 14 residues. CDR3 sequence (DNA): TGTGCCAGCAGTTCAGGGGATTCGAACACTGAAACTTTGTTT. It is translated as CASSSGDSNTETLF.

The chain employs TRBV12-3 or TRBV12-4 and TRBJ2-3, with D perhaps TRBD2 (6 bases). The V gene lost 6 bases and the J gene lost 0 bases, with 16 bases spanning the gap. The CDR3 consists of 16 residues. The CDR3 DNA follows: TGTGCCAGCAGCCGTCGAACTAGCTGGAGCACAGATACGCAGTATTTT. Translation: CASSRRTSWSTDTQYF.

The V and J genes are TRBV4-3 and TRBJ2-7; D ambiguous. Trimming shortened V by 6 bases and J by 3 bases, and 15 bases separated the two germline ends. The germline V gene has CDR1 LGHNA and CDR2 YSLEER. The CDR3 runs to 14 residues. CDR3: CASSPKVSIYEQYF. CDR3 nucleotides: TGCGCCAGCAGTCCCAAGGTCAGCATCTACGAGCAGTACTTC.

In this sample, this clonotype turned up many times. The J gene is TRBJ2-6, the V gene TRBV19; D possibly uses TRBD1 or TRBD2 (5 bases each). Germline V gene lookup returns CDR1 LNHDA and CDR2 SQIVND (reference sequence). With 2 bases removed from V and 0 bases from J, the gap between germline ends came to 8 bases. CDR3 size: 16 residues. The CDR3 bases are TGTGCCAGTAGTATAAAAGGGACCTCTGGGGCCAACGTCCTGACTTTC. Residues: CASSIKGTSGANVLTF.

On this clonotype: A junction boundary mismatches the germline segment, possibly from a read error. The chain combines TRBV11-2 with TRBJ2-3, with D maybe TRBD1 (5 bases). Germline loops: CDR1 SGHAT, CDR2 FQNNGV. This CDR3 has 17 residues. The CDR3 DNA reads as TGTGCCATCAGCTTATTGGCGGCCGACGTCAGCACAGGTACGCAGTATTTT. Its translation is CAISLLAADVSTGTQYF.

Comment on this clonotype: An end of the junction does not agree with germline; a read error may underlie this. The chain recombines TRBV4-1 with TRBJ1-1; D call uncertain. The length of the CDR3 is 14 residues. Germline CDR1 MGHRA, CDR2 YSYEKL. DNA of the CDR3: TGCGCCAGCAGCCAAGTAAACTCGAGCACTGAATCTTTCTTT. Translated, it gives CASSQVNSSTESFF.

With respect to this clonotype: The CDR3 does not end in the conserved phenylalanine or tryptophan, so this is likely a read error. The genes are TRBV11-1 and TRBJ1-2; tentative D call: TRBD1 (5 bases). The CDR3 runs to 17 residues. V lost 5 bases and J lost 0, with 19 bases in between. Germline V gene data show CDR1 as SGHAT and CDR2 as FQDESV (reference sequence). The CDR3 DNA reads as TGTGCCAGCAGCCGAACCGAGACAGTAATGGCTAACTATGGCTACACCTTA. Amino acid sequence: CASSRTETVMANYGYTL.

This clonotype was detected once. The rearrangement uses TRBV6-1 and TRBJ2-7; D is perhaps TRBD1 (5 bases). V lost 11 bases, J lost 7 bases, and 24 bases lay in between. CDR1 is MNHNS, CDR2 SASEGT, per germline. There are 14 residues in the CDR3. CDR3 protein: CAARTGAETLEQYF. The CDR3 DNA reads TGTGCCGCACGCACAGGAGCCGAAACGCTGGAGCAGTACTTC.

For this clonotype: The conserved closing phenylalanine or tryptophan is absent in this CDR3, likely reflecting a read error. V gene TRBV12-3 or TRBV12-4 combines with J gene TRBJ2-7, with D unclear. The CDR3 runs to 13 residues. The V gene lost 2 bases and the J gene lost 4 bases, with 9 bases spanning the gap. The CDR3 sequence: CASSLQQSYEQYI. DNA for the CDR3: TGTGCCAGCAGTTTACAGCAGAGTTACGAGCAGTACATC.

Of note for this clonotype: The junction departs from germline at one end; a sequencing error may be responsible. The V gene is TRBV11-3, the J gene TRBJ1-5; D tentatively fits TRBD1 or TRBD2 (5 bases each). Matching the DNA end better, TRBJ2-3 makes the J call doubtful. CDR1 and CDR2 (germline): SGHNT, YENEEA. The length of the CDR3 is 15 residues. As DNA, the CDR3 is TGTGCCAACAGCTTAGATCTGGGGGTGGCTAAGCCCCAGTATTTT. The encoded protein is CANSLDLGVAKPQYF.

Points on this clonotype: A junction boundary mismatches the germline segment, possibly from a read error. The genes are TRBV4-3 and TRBJ2-3; 12 bases line up with TRBD2. This CDR3 is built from 19 residues. The germline V gene encodes CDR1 LGHNA and CDR2 YSLEER. The CDR3 DNA reads as TGCGCCAGGAGCCAAGATCGGGCTAGCGGGAGGGCCCTCGTAGATACGCAGTATTTC. This encodes CARSQDRASGRALVDTQYF.

Points on this clonotype: The junction shows a germline mismatch at one end, possibly a read error. V gene TRBV6-2 or TRBV6-3 combines with J gene TRBJ2-1; 8 bases align to TRBD1. This CDR3 contains 15 residues. Germline V gene data show CDR1 as MNHEY and CDR2 as SVGEGT. This CDR3 reads CDSSLLDRGYNEQLF. DNA of the CDR3: TGTGACAGCAGCTTACTTGACAGGGGCTACAATGAGCAGCTCTTC.

To note about this clonotype: The final CDR3 position lacks the conserved phenylalanine or tryptophan, pointing to a likely read error. The chain is built from TRBV11-3 and TRBJ2-3; TRBD2 agrees at 7 bases. CDR1 is SGHNT, CDR2 YENEEA, per germline. CDR3 length: 15 residues. V shed 5 bases and J 2 bases; nucleotides not matched to a gene: 7. The CDR3 loop is CASSPGGSPTDTQYL. The CDR3 nucleotides are TGTGCCAGCAGCCCCGGGGGGAGTCCCACAGATACGCAGTATCTT.

Regarding this clonotype: The germline gene is not matched at one end of the junction; a read error may be the cause. The J gene is TRBJ1-6, the V gene TRBV11-1; D is undetermined. The CDR3 runs 13 residues. Germline V gene sequence: CDR1 SGHAT, CDR2 FQDESV (reference sequence). The CDR3 DNA reads as TGTGCCAACAGCCGAACACTGGTATCACCCCTCCACTTT. It is translated as CANSRTLVSPLHF.

About this clonotype itself: The conserved closing phenylalanine or tryptophan is absent in this CDR3, likely reflecting a read error. The chain employs TRBV6-6 and TRBJ1-1, with D perhaps TRBD1 (5 bases). The CDR3 covers 13 residues. CDR1 is MNHNY and CDR2 is SVGAGI in the germline V gene (reference sequence). Trimming cost V 5 bases and J 5 bases, with 12 bases left between them. The DNA of the CDR3 is TGTGCCAGCAGTACAGAGGGGACTACTGAAGCTTTCTCT. Its translation: CASSTEGTTEAFS.

This clonotype has just a few counts. This chain connects TRBV2 to TRBJ1-2, with D possibly being TRBD1 (5 bases). This CDR3 contains 15 residues. The germline V gene has CDR1 SNHLY and CDR2 FYNNEI. The V end was cut by 6 bases, the J end by 7 bases, with 21 bases between. As DNA, the CDR3 is TGTGCCAGCAGCCGGGACGGGGGTTACGGCTCTGGCTACACCTTC. It codes for CASSRDGGYGSGYTF.

A note on this clonotype: One end of the junction is discordant with germline, which a read error may explain. The V call is TRBV5-1, the J call TRBJ2-2; 7 bases match TRBD2. Germline V gene lookup returns CDR1 SGHRS and CDR2 YFSETQ. The CDR3 runs 17 residues. This CDR3 reads CTSSLETSWRNTGELFF. The CDR3 nucleotides are TGCACCAGCAGCTTGGAGACTAGCTGGAGAAACACCGGGGAGCTGTTTTTT.

A remark on this clonotype: The germline gene is not matched at one end of the junction; a read error may be the cause. The genes are TRBV6-1 and TRBJ2-3; D ambiguous. CDR3 length equals 14 residues. In germline, CDR1 is MNHNS, CDR2 SASEGT. The CDR3 sequence is CASMMGRWADTQYF. CDR3 DNA: TGCGCCAGCATGATGGGCAGGTGGGCAGATACGCAGTATTTT.

As to this clonotype: A much larger clonotype is one base distant, so this may be a read error. V gene TRBV7-9 combines with J gene TRBJ2-2, with 7 bases matching TRBD1. CDR3 length: 15 amino acids. Germline CDR1 is SEHNR and CDR2 is FQNEAQ (reference sequence). This CDR3 is CDSSRDRENTGELFF. CDR3 sequence (DNA): TGTGACAGCAGCCGTGACAGGGAGAACACCGGGGAGCTGTTTTTT.

This clonotype was counted only a few times. The junction shows a germline mismatch at one end, possibly a read error. The chain recombines TRBV5-4 with TRBJ2-7, with no clear D. The CDR3 sequence is 14 residues long. The germline V gene has CDR1 SGHNT and CDR2 YYREEE (reference sequence). CDR3 sequence: CTSTLVPNSYEQYF. CDR3 bases: TGTACCAGCACCTTGGTCCCGAACTCCTACGAGCAGTACTTC.

The rearrangement uses TRBV6-5 and TRBJ1-2; 7 bases are a match to TRBD1. The V and J ends lost 2 bases and 6 bases, in that order; junction bases with no gene match: 0. CDR1 is MNHEY, CDR2 SVGAGI, per germline. The CDR3 is 12 residues long. The CDR3 DNA follows: TGTGCCAGCAGTTACAGGGGGCATGGCTACACCTTC. Protein sequence: CASSYRGHGYTF.

In its sample, this clonotype was seen once. The chain recombines TRBV7-8 with TRBJ2-7; the D is unclear. CDR3 size: 15 residues. The germline gives CDR1 SGHVS, CDR2 FQNEAQ. V dropped 7 bases and J dropped 0 bases, with 16 bases sitting between them. The CDR3 DNA reads as TGTGCCAGCATCCCCCGACATGACATCTCCTACGAGCAGTACTTC. This sequence encodes CASIPRHDISYEQYF.

Concerning this clonotype: The junction differs from germline at one of its ends, possibly a read error. The chain has TRBV14 and TRBJ2-1, with TRBD1 matching over 9 bases. This CDR3 is 17 amino acids long. Germline V lookup: CDR1 SGHDN, CDR2 FVKESK. CDR3 bases: TGTACCAGAAGCCAAGAGGGTCAAGGGACAGGGTACAATGAGCAGTTCTTC. Translation gives CTRSQEGQGTGYNEQFF.

For this clonotype: The junction departs from germline at one end; a sequencing error may be responsible. The chain recombines TRBV11-2 with TRBJ2-1; 7 bases agree with TRBD2. The length of the CDR3 is 14 residues. The germline CDR1 and CDR2 sequences are SGHAT and FQNNGV. CDR3 sequence (DNA): TGTGCCAGCAGAATTAGCGGGTTCTACAATGAGCAGTTATTC. Amino acid sequence: CASRISGFYNEQLF.

About this clonotype: A much larger clone differs by one base, so this may be a read error. V gene TRBV2 combines with J gene TRBJ2-3; TRBD1 aligns across 7 bases. The CDR3 contains 15 residues. The V segment lost 4 bases and the J segment 3 bases; nucleotides outside the gene matches: 7. Germline V gene data show CDR1 as SNHLY and CDR2 as FYNNEI. The CDR3 spells CASSADRVKTDTQYF. CDR3 bases: TGTGCCAGCAGTGCCGACAGGGTGAAAACAGATACGCAGTATTTT.

Turning to this clonotype: Germline and junction disagree at one end, which may indicate a read error. The chain couples TRBV20-1 to TRBJ2-5; D remains unclear. The CDR3 runs to 13 residues. Germline CDR1 DFQATT, CDR2 SNEGSKA (reference sequence). The CDR3 protein is CSAKMESRETQCF. Here the CDR3 DNA reads TGCAGTGCTAAGATGGAGTCACGAGAGACCCAGTGCTTC.

A note on this clonotype: The junction departs from the called germline gene at one end, perhaps through a read error. The V call is TRBV11-2, the J call TRBJ2-1; TRBD2 agrees at 14 bases. From germline, CDR1 is SGHAT and CDR2 FQNNGV. The CDR3 has 19 amino acids. The CDR3 reads CASSFQWVPGTSGSHKRFF. The CDR3 DNA is TGTGCCAGTAGCTTCCAATGGGTGCCTGGGACTAGCGGGAGTCATAAGCGGTTCTTC.

The chain recombines TRBV11-1 with TRBJ2-3, with a weak D call TRBD2 (5 bases). Deletions cut 10 bases from V and 10 bases from J, with 27 bases between. CDR3 length: 15 amino acids. From germline, CDR1 is SGHAT and CDR2 FQDESV (reference sequence). CDR3 sequence reads: CATSLPRESTNAQYF. CDR3 nucleotide sequence: TGTGCCACCAGTTTGCCGAGGGAGAGCACAAATGCGCAGTATTTT. The whole variable domain, filled in from reference TRBV11-1 and TRBJ2-3, reads EAEVAQSPRYKITEKSQAVAFWCDPISGHATLYWYRQILGQGPELLVQFQDESVVDDSQLPKDRFSAERLKGVDSTLKIQPAELGDSAMYLCATSLPRESTNAQYFGPGTRLTVL.

This clonotype came up a few times. Mismatch with germline at one junction end may stem from a read error. The chain employs TRBV11-2 and TRBJ2-6; 8 positions agree with TRBD1. Germline CDR1 is SGHAT and CDR2 is FQNNGV. The CDR3 is 21 amino acids. The CDR3 here is CTSAMGGDRGISLSGANVLTF. CDR3 sequence (DNA): TGTACCAGCGCCATGGGGGGAGACAGGGGCATTTCCCTCTCTGGGGCCAACGTCCTGACTTTC. Based on the CDR3 plus reference TRBV11-2 and TRBJ2-6, the full variable domain is EAGVAQSPRYKIIEKRQSVAFWCNPISGHATLYWYQQILGQGPKLLIQFQNNGVVDDSQLPKDRFSAERLKGVDSTLKIQPAKLEDSAVYLCTSAMGGDRGISLSGANVLTFGAGSRLTVL.